The present TCR beta chain was sequenced within a study of blood T cell repertoires in COVID-19. Study-wide background: Sites in the United States, Italy and Spain provided acute and convalescent COVID-19 samples. T cells, B-cell-depleted T cells, or PBMCs provided the cDNA or gDNA that served as material.

Some clones are missing from TCRdb's copy, which holds only in-frame ones; the method was immunoSEQ multiplex PCR. This table holds 60,000 to 70,000 clones, 80% to 90% found once. Germline assignment: CDR1 SGHDN and CDR2 FVKESK. Trimming took 1 base from V and 4 from J, leaving 7 bases between them. The CDR3 contains 13 residues. This clone has only a few counts. The rearrangement joins TRBV14 to TRBJ1-2; D unclear. Sample: peripheral blood. The TCR was taken from a woman aged 55-69 years with acute or convalescent COVID-19. The DNA of the CDR3 is TGTGCCAGCAGCCAAGGGCCGTTCTATGGCTACACCTTC. It is translated as CASSQGPFYGYTF.